This T cell receptor beta chain was recorded in a study of a mutant IDH1 vaccine in newly diagnosed glioma. Germline CDR1 reads SNHLY; CDR2 reads FYNNEI. The length of the CDR3 is 14 residues. Trimming removed 6 bases from V and 0 bases from J; junction bases left unmatched: 3. Stated time point: week 23, last vaccination. Vaccinated patients received 300 ug of mutant IDH1 20-mer peptide per dose, with topical imiquimod. Comment on this clone: What it recognizes is unknown.

Some clones are missing from TCRdb's copy, which holds only in-frame ones; the method was immunoSEQ multiplex PCR. This sample has approximately 41,000 clones, with approximately 90% found just once. This sequence was found in a man in his fifties or sixties with glioma. The rearrangement links TRBV2 to TRBJ2-3, with 7 positions matching TRBD1. The source material was PBMCs, sampled from a glioma patient whose treatment included an IDH1 peptide vaccine. In DNA form, the CDR3 reads TGTGCCAGCAGACGACAGGGTAGCACAGATACGCAGTATTTT. Amino acids: CASRRQGSTDTQYF.